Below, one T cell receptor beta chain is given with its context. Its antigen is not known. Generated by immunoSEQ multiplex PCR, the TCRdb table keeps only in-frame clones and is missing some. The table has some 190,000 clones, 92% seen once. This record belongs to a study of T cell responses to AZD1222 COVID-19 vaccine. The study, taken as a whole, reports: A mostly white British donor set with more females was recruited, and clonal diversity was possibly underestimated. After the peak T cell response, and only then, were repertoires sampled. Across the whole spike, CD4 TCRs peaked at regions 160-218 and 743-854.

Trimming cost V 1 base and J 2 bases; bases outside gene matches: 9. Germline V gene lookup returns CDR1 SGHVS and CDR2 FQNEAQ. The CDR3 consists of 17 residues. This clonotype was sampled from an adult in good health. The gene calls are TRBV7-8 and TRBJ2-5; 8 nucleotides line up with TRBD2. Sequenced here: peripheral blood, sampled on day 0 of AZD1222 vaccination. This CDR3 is CASSLGVTSGTQETQYF. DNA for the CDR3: TGTGCCAGCAGCTTAGGGGTCACTAGCGGAACTCAAGAGACCCAGTACTTC.